These 26 T cell receptor beta chains originate from one sample sequenced in a study of shared clonotypes between healthy human individuals. Cells designated naive CD8 were CD45RO-negative and were positively selected for CCR7, with terminally differentiated effector memory CD45RA+ cells excluded. Method: immunoSEQ multiplex PCR; TCRdb's copy keeps in-frame clones and lacks some. Of about 2.2 million clones in the sample, about 94% are singletons; the top ten hold approximately 1.6%. The sequenced sample consisted of naive CD8+ T cells from PBMCs. These receptors were collected from a man aged 18 to 29 in good health. Some clones in this sample may be carry-over from other donors' samples.

The DNA for the CDR3 is TGTGCCAGCAGTTCGGGGGTGGAAGTCACCTATGGCTACACCTTC. Translating it yields CASSSGVEVTYGYTF. V is TRBV27 and J is TRBJ1-2, with D perhaps TRBD1 (5 bases). Trimming cost V 4 bases and J 4 bases, with 16 bases left between them. There are 15 residues in the CDR3. Germline CDR1 is MNHEY and CDR2 is SMNVEV (reference sequence).

The chain joins TRBV14 to TRBJ2-1, with 9 bases aligning to TRBD1. Germline CDR1 is SGHDN and CDR2 is FVKESK. With 5 bases clipped from V and 5 bases from J, the junction kept 13 bases outside the gene matches. This CDR3 comprises 17 residues. Here the CDR3 reads CASSSYHTGGLNNEQFF. The CDR3, as DNA: TGTGCCAGCAGCTCATATCATACAGGGGGCTTAAACAATGAGCAGTTCTTC.

The J gene is TRBJ2-2, the V gene TRBV28, with 8 bases fitting TRBD1. Germline CDR1 is MDHEN and CDR2 is SYDVKM. V dropped 1 base and J dropped 1; count of bases not matched to a gene: 2. This CDR3 is built from 16 residues. CDR3 coding DNA: TGTGCCAGCAGTTTATACAGGGGGTTGAACACCGGGGAGCTGTTTTTT. The encoded protein is CASSLYRGLNTGELFF.

The gene calls are TRBV9 and TRBJ2-1, with a tentative D call TRBD1 (6 bases). CDR3 length equals 12 residues. Trimming left V 4 bases short and J 8 bases short, with 10 bases between. Germline V gene sequence: CDR1 SGDLS, CDR2 YYNGEE. The CDR3 region is CASSPGVYEQFF. The CDR3 nucleotides are TGTGCCAGCAGCCCAGGGGTTTATGAGCAGTTCTTC. The entire variable domain, with the rest obtained from reference TRBV9 and TRBJ2-1, is as follows: DSGVTQTPKHLITATGQRVTLRCSPRSGDLSVYWYQQSLDQGLQFLIQYYNGEERAKGNILERFSAQQFPDLHSELNLSSLELGDSALYFCASSPGVYEQFFGPGTRLTVL.

This clone was observed once. This rearrangement joins TRBV11-1 to TRBJ2-3; no reliable D call. Trimming left V 2 bases short and J 4 bases short, with 4 bases between. This CDR3 has 12 amino acids. The V gene's germline CDR1 is SGHAT and CDR2 FQDESV (reference sequence). The CDR3 region is CASSLSPDTQYF. The CDR3, as DNA: TGTGCCAGCAGCTTAAGTCCAGATACGCAGTATTTT.

J is TRBJ2-2 and V is TRBV9; either TRBD1 or TRBD2 may fit D (5 bases each). The CDR3 runs 17 residues. Germline-derived CDR1 and CDR2 are SGDLS and YYNGEE. The V gene lost 0 bases and the J gene lost 4 bases, with 16 bases spanning the gap. The CDR3 DNA is TGTGCCAGCAGCGTAGCTTCTGACGGGACGAGCACCGGGGAGCTGTTTTTT. Translated: CASSVASDGTSTGELFF.

The chain employs TRBV14 and TRBJ2-7; TRBD2 matches at 9 bases. The CDR3 is 17 amino acids. Germline CDR1 and CDR2: SGHDN and FVKESK. With 0 bases clipped from V and 5 bases from J, the junction kept 11 bases outside the gene matches. The CDR3 DNA sequence: TGTGCCAGCAGCCAAGATCTCTTTAGCGGGAGATTACACGAGCAGTACTTC. Protein sequence: CASSQDLFSGRLHEQYF. The whole variable domain, filled in from reference TRBV14 and TRBJ2-7, reads EAGVTQFPSHSVIEKGQTVTLRCDPISGHDNLYWYRRVMGKEIKFLLHFVKESKQDESGMPNNRFLAERTGGTYSTLKVQPAELEDSGVYFCASSQDLFSGRLHEQYFGPGTRLTVT.

V is TRBV21-1 and J is TRBJ2-7; the listed D gene, TRBD2, was not tested against the DNA. TRBV21-1 is listed as a pseudogene. This CDR3 has 19 amino acids. The CDR3 DNA reads TGTGCCAGCAGCAAAAACAGGCTAGCGGGAGGGCCGGGGAAGGTAGTGCAGTACTTC. Translating it yields CASSKNRLAGGPGKVVQYF.

CDR3 amino acids: CASTPFRTSNTGELFF. CDR3 in DNA: TGTGCCAGCACCCCATTCCGGACTAGCAACACCGGGGAGCTGTTTTTT. This chain connects TRBV7-2 to TRBJ2-2, with 8 bases lining up with TRBD2. Germline trimming cut 7 bases from V and 2 bases from J; bases unmatched to any gene: 9. Germline CDR1 and CDR2: SGHTA and FQGNSA. This CDR3 has 16 residues. The full variable domain, in which reference TRBV7-2 and TRBJ2-2 provide the parts outside the CDR3, is GAGVSQSPSNKVTEKGKDVELRCDPISGHTALYWYRQSLGQGLEFLIYFQGNSAPDKSGLPSDRFSAERTGGSVSTLTIQRTQQEDSAVYLCASTPFRTSNTGELFFGEGSRLTVL.

The rearrangement links TRBV10-2 to TRBJ2-5, with TRBD1 matching 8 bases. This CDR3 is built from 17 residues. Germline V lookup: CDR1 WSHSY, CDR2 SAAADI. J lost 5 bases, V lost 0 bases, and 11 bases had no gene match. CDR3 protein: CASSESWTGFDSETQYF. CDR3 in DNA: TGCGCCAGCAGTGAGTCGTGGACAGGGTTCGATTCGGAGACCCAGTACTTC.

The V and J genes are TRBV2 and TRBJ1-5; possible D gene TRBD1, 5 bases. CDR1 is SNHLY and CDR2 is FYNNEI in the germline V gene. Trimming took off 2 bases at V and 8 bases at J, with 10 bases between the two ends. The CDR3 has 13 residues. CDR3 sequence reads: CASSERGGEPQHF. For the CDR3, the DNA is TGTGCCAGCAGTGAAAGGGGAGGGGAGCCCCAGCATTTT.

Here the CDR3 reads CASRGGDYGYTF. In DNA, the CDR3 is TGTGCCAGCAGAGGGGGGGACTATGGCTACACCTTC. This chain joins TRBV5-4 and TRBJ1-2, with a weak D call TRBD1 (6 bases). Trimming pared 5 bases from V and 3 bases from J, leaving 8 bases between. The CDR3 has 12 amino acids. CDR1 and CDR2 from the germline V gene are SGHNT and YYREEE (reference sequence).

The rearrangement joins TRBV5-6 to TRBJ1-5; 8 nucleotides line up with TRBD1. The CDR3 loop spans 16 amino acids. J lost 4 bases, V lost 2 bases, and 8 bases had no gene match. The germline V gene has CDR1 SGHDT and CDR2 YYEEEE. CDR3 sequence (DNA): TGTGCCAGCAGCTTAATCACAGGGGGTTTTAATCAGCCCCAGCATTTT. It translates to CASSLITGGFNQPQHF. The entire variable domain, with the rest obtained from reference TRBV5-6 and TRBJ1-5, is as follows: DAGVTQSPTHLIKTRGQQVTLRCSPKSGHDTVSWYQQALGQGPQFIFQYYEEEERQRGNFPDRFSGHQFPNYSSELNVNALLLGDSALYLCASSLITGGFNQPQHFGDGTRLSIL.

The rearrangement links TRBV9 to TRBJ1-1; 7 bases are shared with TRBD1. The CDR3 extends over 13 amino acids. The germline V gene has CDR1 SGDLS and CDR2 YYNGEE. After removal of 3 bases from V and 11 bases from J, the junction contained 10 bases not matched to a gene. CDR3 sequence: CASSAGDSQVAFF. The CDR3 DNA reads as TGTGCCAGCAGCGCGGGGGACAGTCAGGTGGCTTTCTTT.

The chain has TRBV5-5 and TRBJ2-6; 9 bases match TRBD1. The ends lost 6 bases at V and 0 bases at J; junction bases unmatched: 10. Germline V gives CDR1 SGHKS, CDR2 YYEKEE (reference sequence). This CDR3 comprises 18 residues. DNA of the CDR3: TGTGCCAGCACCCAGTGGACAGGGGCCCTCTCTGGGGCCAACGTCCTGACTTTC. It translates to CASTQWTGALSGANVLTF.

V gene TRBV4-2 combines with J gene TRBJ2-7; 7 nucleotides agree with TRBD2. J gave up 1 base and V 3 bases, and 6 bases lay outside the gene matches. Germline-derived CDR1 and CDR2 are LGHNA and YNFKEQ. CDR3 length: 15 amino acids. The CDR3 DNA reads as TGTGCCAGCAGCCAGTTGCGGGAGAAATCCTACGAGCAGTACTTC. Translated, it gives CASSQLREKSYEQYF.

The chain couples TRBV6-5 to TRBJ2-3; D ambiguous. The CDR3 extends over 13 amino acids. Per germline, CDR1 MNHEY and CDR2 SVGAGI. Trimming shortened V by 8 bases and J by 2 bases, and 11 bases separated the two germline ends. The CDR3 loop is CASQFSNTDTQYF. The CDR3 region has the DNA TGTGCCAGCCAGTTCTCCAACACAGATACGCAGTATTTT.

The chain is built from TRBV28 and TRBJ2-7; 8 nucleotides match TRBD1. Germline V gene lookup returns CDR1 MDHEN and CDR2 SYDVKM. The CDR3 runs 17 residues. J gave up 0 bases and V 6 bases, and 13 bases lay outside the gene matches. The CDR3 nucleotides are TGTGCCAGCAGCCCTACACCGACAGGGGACAGCTCCTACGAGCAGTACTTC. As protein: CASSPTPTGDSSYEQYF.

A note on this clone: This specimen includes other DNA sequences encoding the same CDR3. The chain employs TRBV5-1 and TRBJ2-1, with 8 bases lining up with TRBD1. Per the germline V gene, CDR1 is SGHRS and CDR2 is YFSETQ. CDR3 length: 12 amino acids. V lost 3 bases, J lost 10 bases, and 3 bases stayed unmatched. As DNA, the CDR3 is TGCGCCAGCAGCTCACAGGGGGACGAGCAGTTCTTC. Translating it yields CASSSQGDEQFF.

This clone occurred once. The chain has TRBV28 and TRBJ1-3; D call uncertain. Trimming removed 3 bases at V and 1 base at J, with 16 bases between. CDR3 size: 17 residues. Germline CDR1 MDHEN, CDR2 SYDVKM. CDR3 amino acids: CASSFFGEGISGNTIYF. In nucleotides, the CDR3 is TGTGCCAGCAGTTTCTTTGGAGAGGGTATTTCTGGAAACACCATATATTTT.

Only a few counts were recorded for this clone. J is TRBJ1-1 and V is TRBV4-1; unclear D gene. This CDR3 region has 13 residues. Germline assignment: CDR1 MGHRA and CDR2 YSYEKL. V lost 3 bases and J 3 bases, leaving 8 bases between the germline ends. Here the CDR3 reads CASSQGLYTEAFF. CDR3 bases: TGCGCCAGCAGCCAGGGCCTGTACACTGAAGCTTTCTTT.

V gene TRBV9 combines with J gene TRBJ2-1; a possible D gene is TRBD2 (6 bases). V shed 3 bases and J shed 6 bases, with 13 bases lying between them. Germline V gene sequence: CDR1 SGDLS, CDR2 YYNGEE. The CDR3 extends over 14 amino acids. The CDR3 nucleotides are TGTGCCAGCAGCGCCCAGGGACTCTTCAATGAGCAGTTCTTC. Translation: CASSAQGLFNEQFF.

The chain links TRBV9 to TRBJ2-3, with a tentative D call TRBD1 (7 bases). The ends were cut back, 3 bases at V and 6 bases at J, with 20 bases in the middle. The CDR3 runs to 16 residues. CDR1 is SGDLS, CDR2 YYNGEE, per germline. In DNA, the CDR3 is TGTGCCAGCAGCGCCCACCCGACAGGGACTGAGGATACGCAGTATTTT. Translated, it gives CASSAHPTGTEDTQYF.

V gene TRBV27 combines with J gene TRBJ2-1, with 10 bases fitting TRBD2. The CDR3 length is 14 residues. J gave up 10 bases and V 10 bases, and 13 bases lay outside the gene matches. Germline CDR1 and CDR2: MNHEY and SMNVEV (reference sequence). CDR3 sequence: CATETSGAGPEQFF. DNA of the CDR3: TGTGCCACGGAAACTAGCGGGGCAGGACCGGAGCAGTTCTTC.

J is TRBJ2-7 and V is TRBV7-1; perhaps TRBD1 as D (6 bases). TRBV7-1 falls under the ORF class, with uncertain function. The CDR3 runs to 13 residues. Trimming cost V 4 bases and J 6 bases, with 13 bases left between them. The CDR3 DNA reads TGTGCCAGCAGCTTAGTGTTAGGGGGCGAGCAGTACTTC. It specifies CASSLVLGGEQYF.

Points on this clone: Other nucleotide sequences in the sample specify the same CDR3. This chain links TRBV7-3 with TRBJ2-2; D call uncertain. CDR1 is SGHTA and CDR2 is FQGTGA in the germline V gene. V was pared by 4 bases and J by 5 bases, with 5 bases between. This CDR3 comprises 12 residues. The CDR3 bases are TGTGCCAGCAGCTCCCTGACCGGGGAGCTGTTTTTT. Its protein is CASSSLTGELFF. Full variable domain (rest looked up from reference TRBV7-3 and TRBJ2-2): GAGVSQTPSNKVTEKGKYVELRCDPISGHTALYWYRQSLGQGPEFLIYFQGTGAADDSGLPNDRFFAVRPEGSVSTLKIQRTERGDSAVYLCASSSLTGELFFGEGSRLTVL.